One and the same sample provided the 26 T cell receptor beta chains below, sequenced in a study of blood T cell repertoires in COVID-19. Only in-frame clones appear in the TCRdb table, and some are missing; sequencing was by immunoSEQ multiplex PCR. The repertoire consists of roughly 200,000 clones, with roughly 84% occurring once and the leading ten covering around 21%. The sequenced sample consisted of peripheral blood. These receptor sequences come from a human donor in a cohort sampled during active COVID-19.

The V and J genes are TRBV4-1 and TRBJ2-3, with 9 bases lining up with TRBD1. There are 18 residues in the CDR3. Trimming cost V 0 bases and J 1 base; bases outside gene matches: 8. CDR1 is MGHRA, CDR2 YSYEKL, per germline. The DNA for the CDR3 is TGCGCCAGCAGCCAAGAAAGGTCGTGGACAGGGGGCACAGATACGCAGTATTTT. Translation: CASSQERSWTGGTDTQYF.

The sample holds a few counts of this clone. The genes are TRBV19 and TRBJ1-2; possible D gene TRBD1, 5 bases. V was trimmed by 2 bases and J by 4 bases, leaving 14 bases between them. The germline gives CDR1 LNHDA, CDR2 SQIVND (reference sequence). This CDR3 spans 15 amino acids. The CDR3 spells CASSIPRGFSYGYTF. The CDR3 DNA follows: TGTGCCAGTAGTATACCGCGGGGGTTTTCCTATGGCTACACCTTC.

The V gene is TRBV9, the J gene TRBJ2-1, with D possibly matching TRBD1 (7 bases). The CDR3 contains 17 residues. CDR1 and CDR2 (germline): SGDLS, YYNGEE. V dropped 4 bases and J dropped 5 bases, with 22 bases sitting between them. The CDR3 loop reads CASSPPRGAGGNNEQFF. CDR3 bases: TGTGCCAGCAGCCCCCCGAGGGGGGCAGGGGGTAACAATGAGCAGTTCTTC.

This chain joins TRBV3-1 (or the pseudogene TRBV3-2) and TRBJ1-5; D gene ambiguous. This CDR3 contains 14 residues. Germline loops: CDR1 LGHDT, CDR2 YNNKEL (reference sequence). Trimming cost V 1 base and J 5 bases, with 9 bases left between them. CDR3 in amino acids: CASSQGAFHQPQHF. The CDR3 DNA sequence: TGTGCCAGCAGCCAAGGGGCCTTCCATCAGCCCCAGCATTTT.

This chain connects TRBV21-1 to TRBJ2-6; the DNA was not used to check the table's D call, TRBD2. TRBV21-1 is recorded as a pseudogene. The CDR3 has 16 amino acids. CDR3 nucleotide sequence: TGTGCCAGCAGCAAGAGTCCGGTATCTGGGGCCAACGTCCTGACTTTC. This encodes CASSKSPVSGANVLTF.

The chain employs TRBV19 and TRBJ1-5; D perhaps matches TRBD1 (6 bases). The germline V gene has CDR1 LNHDA and CDR2 SQIVND (reference sequence). V dropped 5 bases and J dropped 14 bases, with 28 bases sitting between them. The CDR3 has 16 amino acids. In DNA form, the CDR3 reads TGTGCCAGTAGTCGTACAAACAGGGAAACAAACTCCCCGAAGCATTTT. Its protein product is CASSRTNRETNSPKHF.

This clone has ten or more counts. The chain employs TRBV12-3 or TRBV12-4 and TRBJ2-5; D call uncertain. V was pared by 6 bases and J by 7 bases, with 12 bases between. The CDR3 loop spans 12 amino acids. CDR3 in amino acids: CASRSTVGTQYF. The CDR3 DNA follows: TGTGCCAGCAGAAGCACAGTAGGGACCCAGTACTTC.

This chain links TRBV3-1 (or the pseudogene TRBV3-2) with TRBJ1-3; D is possibly TRBD1 (5 bases). Germline V gene data show CDR1 as LGHDT and CDR2 as YNNKEL (reference sequence). The CDR3 runs to 18 residues. V lost 0 bases to trimming and J lost 3 bases, with 18 bases between them. This CDR3 is CASSQELRTLQSGNTIYF. As DNA, the CDR3 is TGTGCCAGCAGCCAAGAACTCAGGACACTGCAAAGTGGAAACACCATATATTTT.

The V call is TRBV30, the J call TRBJ2-1; TRBD1 matches 7 bases. This CDR3 contains 14 residues. The J segment lost 13 bases and the V segment lost 2 bases, leaving 14 bases of the junction unmatched. Germline V CDR1 and CDR2: GTSNPN, SVGIG (reference sequence). CDR3 bases: TGTGCCTGGAGTCCGACCGGGACAGTAAGACGCCAGTTCTTC. This translates into CAWSPTGTVRRQFF.

The chain carries TRBV5-4 and TRBJ2-3, with 12 bases fitting TRBD2. The CDR3 contains 17 residues. V was clipped by 4 bases and J by 7 bases; unmatched bases: 13. Germline assignment: CDR1 SGHNT and CDR2 YYREEE (reference sequence). The CDR3 sequence is CASSPKGLAGSPYTQYF. The CDR3 bases are TGTGCCAGCAGCCCCAAGGGACTAGCGGGCTCGCCTTATACGCAGTATTTT.

The genes are TRBV2 and TRBJ1-2; 7 positions match TRBD1. The CDR3 is 15 amino acids. V shed 1 base and J 5 bases; nucleotides not matched to a gene: 7. Germline CDR1 is SNHLY and CDR2 is FYNNEI. The CDR3 DNA sequence: TGTGCCAGCAGTGAAGACCCGGGACAGCTGTATGGCTACACCTTC. Translating it yields CASSEDPGQLYGYTF.

The genes are TRBV15 and TRBJ2-7; 10 positions agree with TRBD1. The V and J ends lost 1 base and 5 bases, in that order; junction bases with no gene match: 8. CDR3 length: 16 residues. CDR1 and CDR2 from the germline V gene are LNHNV and YYDKDF (reference sequence). CDR3 sequence: CATSRVRTGGFHEQYF. The CDR3 DNA reads as TGTGCCACCAGCAGAGTAAGGACAGGGGGTTTCCACGAGCAGTACTTC.

V usage is TRBV27 and J usage is TRBJ1-1, with D maybe TRBD1 (5 bases). The V gene's germline CDR1 is MNHEY and CDR2 SMNVEV (reference sequence). V gave up 5 bases and J gave up 4 bases, with 17 bases separating them. The CDR3 has 15 amino acids. CDR3 loop: CASSPLAGRLTEAFF. The CDR3 DNA is TGTGCCAGCAGTCCCCTCGCGGGACGGCTCACTGAAGCTTTCTTT.

This chain links TRBV18 with TRBJ2-1, with 10 nucleotides matching TRBD1. From germline, CDR1 is KGHSH and CDR2 LQKENI. The CDR3 consists of 16 residues. V gave up 3 bases and J gave up 7 bases; unmatched junction bases: 9. This CDR3 is CASSPQLSDRGNEQFF. CDR3 in DNA: TGTGCCAGCTCACCCCAATTGTCGGACAGGGGGAATGAGCAGTTCTTC.

This rearrangement joins TRBV6-1 to TRBJ1-2; 9 bases are shared with TRBD1. CDR3 size: 14 residues. J was trimmed by 2 bases and V by 3 bases; bases with no gene match: 1. Germline CDR1 reads MNHNS; CDR2 reads SASEGT. CDR3 bases: TGTGCCAGCAGTGAGGGGACAGGGAACTATGGCTACACCTTC. Its protein product is CASSEGTGNYGYTF.

The chain joins TRBV7-2 to TRBJ2-7; TRBD2 is a possible D gene (5 bases). Trimming pared 1 base from V and 7 bases from J, leaving 14 bases between. The CDR3 consists of 14 residues. The V gene's germline CDR1 is SGHTA and CDR2 FQGNSA. CDR3 sequence (DNA): TGTGCCAGCAGCTTAGTAAACGGAGGCTGGGAGCAGTACTTC. Protein product: CASSLVNGGWEQYF.

The chain is built from TRBV4-1 and TRBJ2-3; 7 nucleotides agree with TRBD1. The ends lost 4 bases at V and 6 bases at J; junction bases unmatched: 1. Germline CDR1 is MGHRA and CDR2 is YSYEKL. CDR3 size: 12 residues. Here the CDR3 DNA reads TGCGCCAGCAGCCCCAGGGGGGATACGCAGTATTTT. The encoded protein is CASSPRGDTQYF.

The J gene is TRBJ1-5, the V gene TRBV7-2, with D tentatively TRBD1 (5 bases). Germline V lookup: CDR1 SGHTA, CDR2 FQGNSA. Trimming pared 1 base from V and 9 bases from J, leaving 7 bases between. The CDR3 covers 12 residues. CDR3 residues: CASSLGGGPQHF. The DNA for the CDR3 is TGTGCCAGCAGCTTAGGGGGGGGGCCCCAGCATTTT.

This chain links TRBV28 with TRBJ2-4, with D unresolved. V was pared by 8 bases and J by 9 bases, with 14 bases between. The CDR3 has 12 residues. The germline CDR1 and CDR2 sequences are MDHEN and SYDVKM. In DNA form, the CDR3 reads TGTGCCAGCTGCGATTTGATTGGCATTCAGTACTTC. Amino acids: CASCDLIGIQYF.

V usage is TRBV10-1 and J usage is TRBJ1-1; D gene unclear. CDR1 and CDR2 from the germline V gene are WNHNN and SYGVQD (reference sequence). V was pared by 11 bases and J by 3 bases, with 13 bases between. CDR3 length: 12 amino acids. The CDR3 spells CAGLRGDTEAFF. The CDR3 DNA reads TGCGCCGGGCTTCGGGGTGACACTGAAGCTTTCTTT.

The chain links TRBV29-1 to TRBJ2-5, with a weak D call TRBD1 (7 bases). With 4 bases removed from V and 5 bases from J, the gap between germline ends came to 8 bases. The CDR3 contains 11 residues. Germline V CDR1 and CDR2: SQVTM, ANQGSEA. The CDR3 coding sequence is TGCAGCGTTGCAGGGGGGGAGACCCAGTACTTC. It is translated as CSVAGGETQYF. The variable domain in full, completed from reference TRBV29-1 and TRBJ2-5, reads SAVISQKPSRDICQRGTSLTIQCQVDSQVTMMFWYRQQPGQSLTLIATANQGSEATYESGFVIDKFPISRPNLTFSTLTVSNMSPEDSSIYLCSVAGGETQYFGPGTRLLVL.

This sequence joins TRBV5-8 and TRBJ1-4; weak D call: TRBD1 (6 bases). V lost 4 bases, J lost 10 bases, and 26 bases lay in between. Germline CDR1 reads SGHTS; CDR2 reads YDEGEE. The CDR3 extends over 17 amino acids. CDR3 protein: CASSPDTGQKISSKLFF. In nucleotides, the CDR3 is TGTGCCAGCAGCCCTGACACAGGACAGAAGATTTCGTCAAAACTGTTTTTT. Based on the CDR3 plus reference TRBV5-8 and TRBJ1-4, the full variable domain is EAGVTQSPTHLIKTRGQQATLRCSPISGHTSVYWYQQALGLGLQFLLWYDEGEERNRGNFPPRFSGRQFPNYSSELNVNALELEDSALYLCASSPDTGQKISSKLFFGSGTQLSVL.

This clone was recorded once. The CDR3 sequence is CATSVSGSPDTEAFF. The CDR3 DNA reads TGTGCCACCAGCGTATCCGGGTCCCCGGACACTGAAGCTTTCTTT. The V and J genes are TRBV24-1 and TRBJ1-1, with D uncertain. In germline, CDR1 is KGHDR, CDR2 SFDVKD. V dropped 7 bases and J dropped 3 bases, with 17 bases sitting between them. The CDR3 totals 15 residues.

The chain couples TRBV28 to TRBJ2-7, with a tentative D call TRBD1 (6 bases). The CDR3 spans 15 residues. CDR1 MDHEN and CDR2 SYDVKM come from the germline V gene. V was trimmed by 2 bases and J by 3 bases, leaving 14 bases between them. In nucleotides, the CDR3 is TGTGCCAGCAGTTTAGGATCAGGGGCGCGCTACGAGCAGTACTTC. This encodes CASSLGSGARYEQYF.

V is TRBV6-4 and J is TRBJ2-2; 7 positions match TRBD1. Looked up from germline, CDR1 is MRHNA and CDR2 is SNTAGT. The length of the CDR3 is 14 residues. V lost 6 bases and J lost 4; bases outside the gene matches: 5. Here the CDR3 reads CASRQGFGTGELFF. The CDR3 bases are TGTGCCAGCAGACAGGGGTTTGGCACCGGGGAGCTGTTTTTT.

The genes are TRBV19 and TRBJ2-2; D possibly corresponds to TRBD1 (5 bases). With 5 bases removed from V and 1 base from J, the gap between germline ends came to 14 bases. Per the germline V gene, CDR1 is LNHDA and CDR2 is SQIVND (reference sequence). The CDR3 spans 16 residues. The CDR3 DNA follows: TGTGCCAGTAGTCCCAGGATGGGGCAGAACACCGGGGAGCTGTTTTTT. Protein sequence: CASSPRMGQNTGELFF.